This is a list of T cell receptor beta chains from one sample in a study of response to subunit inactivated influenza vaccine. TCRdb analysed the RT-PCR reads with MiXCR anew, one entry per CDR3 protein. The repertoire has about 610,000 distinct CDR3 sequences, around 13% of them found once; the top ten carry roughly 11%. Sample: PBMCs from blood, taken 11 to 12 days after vaccination. The receptors derive from a man in his fifties who received an inactivated influenza vaccine. Both conserved end residues are part of each CDR3. The order of the fields is V gene, clone size, D gene, J gene, CDR3 protein, CDR3 DNA. D genes are given only for firm matches. Clone size is not always given. Where it is, it says once, few, many or a class for expanded clones.

TRBV6-1	few	TRBD1	TRBJ2-2	CASRSPGQSSGELFF	TGTGCCAGCAGATCTCCGGGACAGAGCAGCGGGGAGCTGTTTTTT
TRBV20-1	few	-	TRBJ2-1	CSARDTSGLSSYNEQFF	TGCAGTGCTAGAGATACCAGCGGGCTGAGCTCCTACAATGAGCAGTTCTTC
TRBV12-3/TRBV12-4	few	-	TRBJ1-2	CASSLGKWGERGYTF	TGTGCCAGCAGTTTAGGGAAGTGGGGGGAACGTGGCTACACCTTC
TRBV7-9	-	-	TRBJ2-1	CASSPSGALYNEQFF	TGTGCCAGCAGCCCGAGCGGAGCCCTCTACAATGAGCAGTTCTTC
TRBV2	-	-	TRBJ2-2	CASSPDRKNTGELFF	TGTGCCAGCAGTCCTGACAGGAAGAACACCGGGGAGCTGTTTTTT
TRBV20-1	many	TRBD1	TRBJ1-1	CSARQGSLNTEAFF	TGCAGTGCGCGACAGGGCTCACTGAACACTGAAGCTTTCTTT
TRBV27	many	TRBD1	TRBJ2-2	CASSPDRVLVGELFF	TGTGCCAGCAGCCCGGACAGGGTATTGGTCGGGGAGCTGTTTTTT
TRBV5-1	many	TRBD2	TRBJ2-1	CASSFLSGGAGEQFF	TGCGCCAGCAGCTTCCTTAGCGGGGGGGCCGGAGAGCAGTTCTTC
TRBV7-8	-	-	TRBJ2-3	CASSLERLGTDTQYF	TGTGCCAGCAGTCTAGAGAGGCTCGGCACAGATACGCAGTATTTT
TRBV4-2	-	TRBD1	TRBJ2-1	CASSHWTGGGEQFF	TGTGCCAGCAGCCACTGGACAGGGGGCGGTGAGCAGTTCTTC
TRBV20-1	few	-	TRBJ2-5	CSAKGGDETQYF	TGCAGTGCTAAGGGGGGCGATGAGACCCAGTACTTC
TRBV20-1	many	-	TRBJ1-3	CSAPSGNTIYF	TGCAGTGCTCCCTCTGGAAACACCATATATTTT
TRBV10-3	few	TRBD2	TRBJ2-7	CAISESAGTSEQYF	TGTGCCATCAGTGAGTCCGCCGGGACTAGTGAGCAGTACTTC
TRBV4-3	-	-	TRBJ2-2	CASSQDVGGRELFF	TGCGCCAGCAGCCAAGATGTAGGGGGGCGGGAGCTGTTTTTT
TRBV7-3	-	-	TRBJ2-3	CASSHSSGTDTQYF	TGTGCCAGCAGCCACTCCTCGGGCACAGATACGCAGTATTTT
TRBV5-1	-	-	TRBJ2-2	CASSFTGRTGELFF	TGCGCCAGCAGCTTCACAGGGCGAACCGGGGAGCTGTTTTTT
TRBV29-1	few	TRBD2	TRBJ2-5	CSVFVPGGSRQETQYF	TGCAGCGTTTTTGTCCCCGGGGGGAGCAGACAAGAGACCCAGTACTTC
TRBV7-9	-	TRBD2	TRBJ2-1	CASKGGGNEQFF	TGTGCCAGCAAGGGCGGGGGGAATGAGCAGTTCTTC
TRBV4-1	few	-	TRBJ1-3	CASSQDEGRGAGNTIYF	TGCGCCAGCAGCCAAGATGAGGGCCGGGGTGCTGGAAACACCATATATTTT
TRBV9	many	-	TRBJ2-4	CASSPTGQIGDIQYF	TGTGCCAGCAGCCCCACTGGCCAAATCGGGGACATTCAGTACTTC
TRBV29-1	-	-	TRBJ2-3	CSVLREPTLRTDTQYF	TGCAGCGTCCTCCGGGAACCAACCCTCCGCACAGATACGCAGTATTTT
TRBV18	few	TRBD2	TRBJ2-1	CASSPPQSGGAYNEQFF	TGTGCCAGCTCACCACCACAGAGCGGGGGGGCCTACAATGAGCAGTTCTTC
TRBV5-1	-	-	TRBJ2-1	CASSLEGVTDEQFF	TGCGCCAGCAGCTTGGAGGGAGTGACCGATGAGCAGTTCTTC
TRBV19	-	-	TRBJ2-7	CASSISQGRGNEQYF	TGTGCCAGTAGCATCTCCCAGGGGAGAGGCAACGAGCAGTACTTC